These 17 T cell receptor beta chains came from one sample sequenced in a study of blood T cells in healthy people across ages. It was with a sample-barcoded 5' primer and a J-beta primer mix that a second PCR of about 7 to 12 cycles was run. TCRdb itself ran the 5' RACE reads through MiXCR, one entry per CDR3 protein. This table has 750,000 to 850,000 distinct CDR3 sequences, just under 25% appearing once. These sequences were also reported in another study, on T cells of mothers and their children.

Sequences were obtained from blood. Receptor source: a boy between 10 and 17 years old in good health.

This clonotype has just a few counts. CDR3 amino acids: CASSLPQDSSTDTQYF. The CDR3 DNA is TGTGCCAGCAGCTTACCACAGGACAGTAGCACAGATACGCAGTATTTT. The chain joins TRBV7-3 to TRBJ2-3; TRBD1 might be the D (6 bases). The V and J ends lost 2 bases and 0 bases respectively, with 12 bases between them. The CDR3 sequence is 16 residues long. Germline CDR1 SGHTA, CDR2 FQGTGA. Complete variable domain (other parts from reference TRBV7-3 and TRBJ2-3): GAGVSQTPSNKVTEKGKYVELRCDPISGHTALYWYRQSLGQGPEFLIYFQGTGAADDSGLPNDRFFAVRPEGSVSTLKIQRTERGDSAVYLCASSLPQDSSTDTQYFGPGTRLTVL.

The chain couples TRBV5-1 to TRBJ2-2, with 10 bases identical to TRBD2. The trim removed 3 bases at V and 4 bases at J, leaving 6 bases unmatched. The CDR3 is 16 residues long. From germline, CDR1 is SGHRS and CDR2 YFSETQ. This chain's CDR3 is CASSWRIAGGTGELFF. Written as DNA, the CDR3 is TGCGCCAGCAGCTGGAGGATAGCGGGGGGCACCGGGGAGCTGTTTTTT.

This clonotype was detected only a few times. The chain is built from TRBV10-3 and TRBJ2-5; tentatively, D is TRBD2 (5 bases). Trimming took off 2 bases at V and 2 bases at J, with 18 bases between the two ends. The CDR3 has 17 amino acids. Germline-derived CDR1 and CDR2 are ENHRY and SYGVKD. The CDR3 loop is CAISESGIVRRQETQYF. For the CDR3, the DNA is TGTGCCATCAGTGAGAGCGGTATCGTAAGAAGGCAAGAGACCCAGTACTTC.

The CDR3 DNA is TGTGCCAGCAGTTTCAGCCGGGTCCCCGAGCAGTACTTC. Its translation: CASSFSRVPEQYF. The rearrangement links TRBV12-3 or TRBV12-4 to TRBJ2-7; D call uncertain. The CDR3 is 13 residues long. V lost 3 bases and J lost 6, with 12 bases in between.

CDR3 protein: CAAQTGSTEAFF. The CDR3 DNA reads TGTGCCGCCCAAACAGGGAGCACTGAAGCTTTCTTT. The chain employs TRBV2 and TRBJ1-1, with D tentatively TRBD1 (6 bases). V was pared by 11 bases and J by 4 bases, with 14 bases between. The CDR3 contains 12 residues. Germline V CDR1 and CDR2: SNHLY, FYNNEI.

The V gene is TRBV3-1, the J gene TRBJ2-5; no reliable D call. The CDR3 has 15 amino acids. Germline V gives CDR1 LGHDT, CDR2 YNNKEL (reference sequence). V was cut by 3 bases and J by 1 base, with 12 bases left in between. CDR3 loop: CASSHPSRVQETQYF. The CDR3 DNA reads as TGTGCCAGCAGCCACCCGTCTAGGGTCCAAGAGACCCAGTACTTC.

This clonotype has more than one count but fewer than ten. In DNA, the CDR3 is TGCGCCAGCAGCTTGGGACAACAACTAAACACTGAAGCTTTCTTT. It specifies CASSLGQQLNTEAFF. V and J are TRBV5-1 and TRBJ1-1; D is unresolved. V was trimmed by 0 bases and J by 2 bases, leaving 11 bases between them. This CDR3 comprises 15 residues. Germline CDR1 is SGHRS and CDR2 is YFSETQ.

The chain employs TRBV12-3 or TRBV12-4 and TRBJ2-7; 7 nucleotides agree with TRBD1. V was clipped by 3 bases and J by 6 bases; unmatched bases: 5. This CDR3 has 13 amino acids. The DNA for the CDR3 is TGTGCCAGCAGTTTCGACAGGGCAACCGAGCAGTACTTC. It codes for CASSFDRATEQYF.

This clonotype was counted ten times or more. This chain connects TRBV7-6 to TRBJ2-5; either TRBD1 or TRBD2 may supply D (5 bases each). V lost 3 bases to trimming and J lost 5 bases, with 19 bases between them. CDR3 length: 16 amino acids. Germline V CDR1 and CDR2: SGHVS, FNYEAQ. This CDR3 reads CASSFRPIKGTETQYF. The CDR3, as DNA: TGTGCCAGCAGCTTCCGGCCTATCAAGGGGACGGAGACCCAGTACTTC.

This clonotype was seen a few times. This sequence joins TRBV5-4 and TRBJ2-2, with unresolved D. V lost 5 bases and J 1 base, leaving 9 bases between the germline ends. CDR1 and CDR2 (germline): SGHNT, YYREEE (reference sequence). CDR3 length equals 14 residues. The DNA for the CDR3 is TGTGCCAGCAGTTTCATCGAGAACACCGGGGAGCTGTTTTTT. Protein sequence: CASSFIENTGELFF.

This clonotype was seen a handful of times. This chain links TRBV4-2 with TRBJ2-5; D uncertain. There are 14 residues in the CDR3. Germline values: CDR1 LGHNA, CDR2 YNFKEQ. Trimming pared 3 bases from V and 1 base from J, leaving 9 bases between. Written as DNA, the CDR3 is TGTGCCAGCAGCCACCGAACCGGCCAAGAGACCCAGTACTTC. This gives the protein CASSHRTGQETQYF.

This clonotype was detected many times. CDR3 nucleotide sequence: TGTGCCAGCAATCAGGGTAGCGGGGTGTACGAGCAGTACTTC. Amino acids: CASNQGSGVYEQYF. The chain couples TRBV7-2 to TRBJ2-7; 8 bases fit TRBD2. This CDR3 is built from 14 residues. The germline gives CDR1 SGHTA, CDR2 FQGNSA. With 7 bases clipped from V and 4 bases from J, the junction kept 9 bases outside the gene matches.

The V and J genes are TRBV6-5 and TRBJ1-1; D not certain. The CDR3 spans 15 residues. Looked up from germline, CDR1 is MNHEY and CDR2 is SVGAGI. V was cut by 0 bases and J by 0 bases, with 8 bases left in between. The CDR3 DNA follows: TGTGCCAGCAGTTACTCGATAGGAATGAACACTGAAGCTTTCTTT. This sequence encodes CASSYSIGMNTEAFF.

The rearrangement joins TRBV5-6 to TRBJ2-1; 8 nucleotides line up with TRBD2. The V and J ends lost 1 base and 6 bases, in that order; junction bases with no gene match: 6. In germline, CDR1 is SGHDT, CDR2 YYEEEE. The CDR3 spans 15 residues. CDR3 in DNA: TGTGCCAGCAGCTTGATACCGGGACTAGTCAATGAGCAGTTCTTC. As protein: CASSLIPGLVNEQFF.

The chain couples TRBV29-1 to TRBJ1-2; D gene uncertain. V dropped 6 bases and J dropped 4 bases, with 12 bases sitting between them. The CDR3 is 12 residues long. Germline V gene lookup returns CDR1 SQVTM and CDR2 ANQGSEA. The CDR3 DNA follows: TGCAGCGTGGACTTGGGGTCCTATGGCTACACCTTC. Its protein is CSVDLGSYGYTF.

This clonotype was seen a handful of times. The chain couples TRBV6-1 to TRBJ1-2; TRBD1 aligns across 7 bases. There are 16 residues in the CDR3. Germline values: CDR1 MNHNS, CDR2 SASEGT. V was clipped by 4 bases and J by 8 bases; unmatched bases: 16. For the CDR3, the DNA is TGTGCCAGCAGTGGACGGGACAGTGCCTTCTTTTGGGGCTACACCTTC. Translating it yields CASSGRDSAFFWGYTF.

This clonotype has ten or more counts. DNA for the CDR3: TGCGCCAGCAGTACAATTCTCGGGAGCTCCTACGAGCAGTACTTC. Protein: CASSTILGSSYEQYF. The chain couples TRBV4-1 to TRBJ2-7, with D perhaps TRBD2 (6 bases). Germline V gene data show CDR1 as MGHRA and CDR2 as YSYEKL. This CDR3 comprises 15 residues. The V gene lost 6 bases and the J gene lost 0 bases, with 15 bases spanning the gap.